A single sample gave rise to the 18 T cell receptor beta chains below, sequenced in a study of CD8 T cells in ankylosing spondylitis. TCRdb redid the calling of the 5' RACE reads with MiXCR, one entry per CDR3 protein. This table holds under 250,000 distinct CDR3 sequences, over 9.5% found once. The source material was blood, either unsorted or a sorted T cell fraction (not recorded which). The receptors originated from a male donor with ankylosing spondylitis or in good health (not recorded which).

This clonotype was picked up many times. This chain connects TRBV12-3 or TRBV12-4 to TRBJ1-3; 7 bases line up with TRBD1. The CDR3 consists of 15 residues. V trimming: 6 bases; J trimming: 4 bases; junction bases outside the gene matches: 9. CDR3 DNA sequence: TGTGCCAGCAGGACTACAGGGGCAGGGGGAAACACCATATATTTT. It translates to CASRTTGAGGNTIYF.

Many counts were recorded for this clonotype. The CDR3 DNA follows: TGCAGTGCTAGCGGGAGAGTATCGACAGATACGCAGTATTTT. Amino acids: CSASGRVSTDTQYF. J is TRBJ2-3 and V is TRBV20-1, with D perhaps matching TRBD2 (6 bases). Germline CDR1 DFQATT, CDR2 SNEGSKA (reference sequence). The CDR3 loop spans 14 amino acids. Between the trimmed V and J ends, which lost 3 bases and 3 bases, there was a span of 13 bases.

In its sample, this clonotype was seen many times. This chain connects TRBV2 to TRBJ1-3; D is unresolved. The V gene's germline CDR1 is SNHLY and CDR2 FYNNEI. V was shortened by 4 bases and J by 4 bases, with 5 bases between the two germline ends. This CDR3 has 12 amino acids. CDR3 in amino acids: CASSVAGNTIYF. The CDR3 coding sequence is TGTGCCAGCAGTGTGGCGGGAAACACCATATATTTT.

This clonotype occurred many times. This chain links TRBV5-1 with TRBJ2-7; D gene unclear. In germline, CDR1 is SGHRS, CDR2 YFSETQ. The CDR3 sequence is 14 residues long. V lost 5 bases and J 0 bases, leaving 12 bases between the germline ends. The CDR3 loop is CASRLGPGSYEQYF. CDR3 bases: TGCGCCAGCAGGCTAGGACCGGGCTCCTACGAGCAGTACTTC.

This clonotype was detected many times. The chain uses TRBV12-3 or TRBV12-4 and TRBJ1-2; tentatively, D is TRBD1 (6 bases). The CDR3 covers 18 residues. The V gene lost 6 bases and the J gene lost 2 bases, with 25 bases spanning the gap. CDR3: CASSPIRQVPFLNYGYTF. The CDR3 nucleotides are TGTGCCAGCAGCCCCATCCGACAGGTCCCGTTTCTAAACTATGGCTACACCTTC.

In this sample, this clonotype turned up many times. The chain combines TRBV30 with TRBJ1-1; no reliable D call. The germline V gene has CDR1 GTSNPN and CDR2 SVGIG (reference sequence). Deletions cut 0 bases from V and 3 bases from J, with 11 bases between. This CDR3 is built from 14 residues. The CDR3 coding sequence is TGTGCCTGGAGTGTACATCCGGGGTACACTGAAGCTTTCTTT. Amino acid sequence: CAWSVHPGYTEAFF. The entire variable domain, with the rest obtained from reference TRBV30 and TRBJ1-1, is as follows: SQTIHQWPATLVQPVGSPLSLECTVEGTSNPNLYWYRQAAGRGLQLLFYSVGIGQISSEVPQNLSASRPQDRQFILSSKKLLLSDSGFYLCAWSVHPGYTEAFFGQGTRLTVV.

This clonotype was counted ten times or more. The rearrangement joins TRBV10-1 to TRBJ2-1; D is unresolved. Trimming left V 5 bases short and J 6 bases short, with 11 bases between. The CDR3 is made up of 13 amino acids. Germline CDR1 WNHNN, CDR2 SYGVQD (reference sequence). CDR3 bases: TGCGCCAGCAGTCCGGCCGCCTTCAATGAGCAGTTCTTC. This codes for CASSPAAFNEQFF.

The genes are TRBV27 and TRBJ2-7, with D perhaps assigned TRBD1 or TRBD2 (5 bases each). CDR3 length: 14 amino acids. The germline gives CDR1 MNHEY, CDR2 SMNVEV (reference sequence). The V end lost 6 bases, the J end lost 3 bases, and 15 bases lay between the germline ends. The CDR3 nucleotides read TGTGCCAGCAGATCGACAGAGGGCTACTACGAGCAGTACTTC. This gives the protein CASRSTEGYYEQYF.

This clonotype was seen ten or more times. Here the CDR3 DNA reads TGCAGTGCTAGGAAAAAAGTCAGGGACACTGAAGCTTTCTTT. Its protein is CSARKKVRDTEAFF. The chain is built from TRBV20-1 and TRBJ1-1, with D perhaps TRBD1 (5 bases). This CDR3 contains 14 residues. V was pared by 3 bases and J by 3 bases, with 14 bases between. CDR1 is DFQATT, CDR2 SNEGSKA, per germline (reference sequence).

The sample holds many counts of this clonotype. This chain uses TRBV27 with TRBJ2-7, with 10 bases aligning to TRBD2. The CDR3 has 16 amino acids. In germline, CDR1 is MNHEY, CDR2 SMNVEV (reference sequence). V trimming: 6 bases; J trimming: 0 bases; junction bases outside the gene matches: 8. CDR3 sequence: CASRLAGGTFSYEQYF. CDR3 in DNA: TGTGCCAGCAGATTAGCGGGGGGAACGTTCTCCTACGAGCAGTACTTC.

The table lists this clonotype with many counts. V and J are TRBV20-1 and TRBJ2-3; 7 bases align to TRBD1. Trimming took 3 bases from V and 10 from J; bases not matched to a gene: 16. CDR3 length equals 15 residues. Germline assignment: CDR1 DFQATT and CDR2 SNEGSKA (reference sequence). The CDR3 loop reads CSASPGQAYARAQYF. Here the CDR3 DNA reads TGCAGTGCTAGCCCCGGACAGGCCTATGCACGGGCGCAGTATTTT.

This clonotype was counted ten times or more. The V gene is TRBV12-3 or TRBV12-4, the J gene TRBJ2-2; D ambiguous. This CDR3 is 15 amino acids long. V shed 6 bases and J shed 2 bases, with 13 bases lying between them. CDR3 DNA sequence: TGTGCCAGCAGCCCATCGGGCTTCAACACCGGGGAGCTGTTTTTT. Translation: CASSPSGFNTGELFF.

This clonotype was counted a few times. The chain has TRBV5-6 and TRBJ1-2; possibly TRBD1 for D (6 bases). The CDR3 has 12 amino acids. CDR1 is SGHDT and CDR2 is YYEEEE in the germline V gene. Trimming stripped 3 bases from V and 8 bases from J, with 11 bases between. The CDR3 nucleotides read TGTGCCAGCAGCTGGACAGTGTCCGGCTACACCTTC. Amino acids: CASSWTVSGYTF. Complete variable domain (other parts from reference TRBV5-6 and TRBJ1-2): DAGVTQSPTHLIKTRGQQVTLRCSPKSGHDTVSWYQQALGQGPQFIFQYYEEEERQRGNFPDRFSGHQFPNYSSELNVNALLLGDSALYLCASSWTVSGYTFGSGTRLTVV.

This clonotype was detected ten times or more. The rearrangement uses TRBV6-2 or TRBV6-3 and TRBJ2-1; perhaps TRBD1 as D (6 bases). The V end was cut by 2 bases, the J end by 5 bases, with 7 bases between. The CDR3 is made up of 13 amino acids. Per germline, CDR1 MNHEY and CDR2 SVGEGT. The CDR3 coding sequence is TGTGCCAGCAGTTACCCAGGGGACAATGAGCAGTTCTTC. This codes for CASSYPGDNEQFF.

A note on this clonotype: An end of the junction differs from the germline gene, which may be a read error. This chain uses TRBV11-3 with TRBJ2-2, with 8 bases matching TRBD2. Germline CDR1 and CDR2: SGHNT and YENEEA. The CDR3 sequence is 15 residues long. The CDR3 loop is CASSFRGGKGGELFF. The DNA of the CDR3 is TGTGCCAGCAGCTTCCGCGGGGGGAAAGGAGGGGAACTGTTTTTT.

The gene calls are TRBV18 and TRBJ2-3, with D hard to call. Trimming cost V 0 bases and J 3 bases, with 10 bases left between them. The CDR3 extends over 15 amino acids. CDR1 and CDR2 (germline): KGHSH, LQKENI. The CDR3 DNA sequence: TGTGCCAGCTCACCACCGTTCTTGGGTACAGATACGCAGTATTTT. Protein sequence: CASSPPFLGTDTQYF.

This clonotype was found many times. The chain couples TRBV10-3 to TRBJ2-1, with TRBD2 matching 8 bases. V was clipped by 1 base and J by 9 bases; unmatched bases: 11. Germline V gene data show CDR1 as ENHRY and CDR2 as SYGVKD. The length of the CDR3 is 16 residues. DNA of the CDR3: TGTGCCATCAGTGAGTTTATATTAGCGGGAATGGGTGAGCAGTTCTTC. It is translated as CAISEFILAGMGEQFF.

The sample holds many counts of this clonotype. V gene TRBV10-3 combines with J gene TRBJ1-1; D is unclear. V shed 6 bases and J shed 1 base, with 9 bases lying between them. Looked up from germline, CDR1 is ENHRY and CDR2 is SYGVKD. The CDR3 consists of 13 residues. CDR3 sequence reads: CAISRAGNTEAFF. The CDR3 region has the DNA TGTGCCATCAGCCGCGCAGGGAACACTGAAGCTTTCTTT.